A single sample is the source of the 18 T cell receptor beta chains below, sequenced in a study of blood T cell repertoires in COVID-19. The repertoire was sequenced with immunoSEQ multiplex PCR; TCRdb's copy has only in-frame clones and lacks some. The data hold around 130,000 clones, with less than 90% observed a single time. The sample comprised peripheral blood. Source of these receptors: a human donor with COVID-19, enrolled during active disease. The donor label of this sample is uncertain.

The chain is built from TRBV27 and TRBJ2-7; 12 bases agree with TRBD1. Germline values: CDR1 MNHEY, CDR2 SMNVEV (reference sequence). The CDR3 is 14 residues long. V was pared by 4 bases and J by 9 bases, with 7 bases of the junction left unmatched. The CDR3 loop is CASSSSGTGGRQYF. The CDR3 nucleotides read TGTGCCAGCAGTTCCTCCGGGACAGGGGGCAGGCAGTACTTC.

This chain uses TRBV27 with TRBJ2-3; 16 bases are shared with TRBD2. The CDR3 is 18 amino acids. The J segment lost 3 bases and the V segment lost 6 bases, leaving 9 bases of the junction unmatched. Germline assignment: CDR1 MNHEY and CDR2 SMNVEV (reference sequence). The DNA for the CDR3 is TGTGCCAGCAGCTACGGGGGACTAGCGGGAGGGCCAACAGATACGCAGTATTTT. This encodes CASSYGGLAGGPTDTQYF.

Remarks on this clone: The junction and the germline gene differ at one end; a read error may be behind it. The chain carries TRBV3-1 (or the pseudogene TRBV3-2) and TRBJ2-7; possible D gene TRBD2, 5 bases. The CDR3 runs 12 residues. Germline V gene sequence: CDR1 LGHDT, CDR2 YNNKEL (reference sequence). CDR3 residues: CATSRGSYEQYF. CDR3 sequence (DNA): TGCGCTACGTCTCGGGGATCCTACGAGCAGTACTTC.

This clone was observed a handful of times. The genes are TRBV13 and TRBJ2-1, with 8 bases that match TRBD2. Germline-derived CDR1 and CDR2 are PRHDT and FYEKMQ (reference sequence). The V and J ends lost 5 bases and 7 bases, in that order; junction bases with no gene match: 13. This CDR3 comprises 16 residues. The CDR3 protein is CASSPRTSYFLNEQFF. In DNA, the CDR3 is TGTGCCAGCAGCCCCCGGACTAGCTATTTTTTGAATGAGCAGTTCTTC.

The chain employs TRBV7-3 and TRBJ1-1; 7 bases fit TRBD1. The V gene end was trimmed by 2 bases and the J gene end by 3 bases; junction bases not matched to a gene: 0. Germline V gene sequence: CDR1 SGHTA, CDR2 FQGTGA. The CDR3 totals 13 residues. CDR3 nucleotides: TGTGCCAGCAGCTTACAGGGGGACACTGAAGCTTTCTTT. As protein: CASSLQGDTEAFF.

CDR3 DNA sequence: TGTGCCAGCAGTTACTCGAAGGAGGCAGAGCAGTACTTC. This codes for CASSYSKEAEQYF. The V call is TRBV6-6, the J call TRBJ2-7; a weak D match, TRBD2 (5 bases). Trimming removed 0 bases from V and 7 bases from J, with 10 bases in between. The CDR3 has 13 amino acids. Germline CDR1 reads MNHNY; CDR2 reads SVGAGI (reference sequence).

This chain uses TRBV5-1 with TRBJ1-1, with 7 nucleotides matching TRBD1. This CDR3 comprises 15 residues. V gave up 4 bases and J gave up 3 bases; unmatched junction bases: 9. Looked up from germline, CDR1 is SGHRS and CDR2 is YFSETQ. Here the CDR3 reads CASSGPTGADTEAFF. Written as DNA, the CDR3 is TGCGCCAGCAGCGGGCCAACAGGGGCGGACACTGAAGCTTTCTTT.

This rearrangement joins TRBV18 to TRBJ1-3; 7 nucleotides line up with TRBD1. J was trimmed by 2 bases and V by 1 base; bases with no gene match: 2. In germline, CDR1 is KGHSH, CDR2 LQKENI. The CDR3 spans 15 residues. CDR3 in DNA: TGTGCCAGCTCACCACGTGACAGGGCTGGAAACACCATATATTTT. Protein product: CASSPRDRAGNTIYF.

The count of this clone is one. CDR3 amino acids: CASSQDSSRGSEQYF. The CDR3 nucleotides read TGTGCCAGCAGCCAAGATTCGAGCAGGGGGAGCGAGCAGTACTTC. V usage is TRBV3-1 (or the pseudogene TRBV3-2) and J usage is TRBJ2-7; 7 nucleotides agree with TRBD1. The CDR3 is made up of 15 amino acids. Looked up from germline, CDR1 is LGHDT and CDR2 is YNNKEL (reference sequence). Unmatched junction bases numbered 8, after V lost 0 bases and J lost 6 bases.

CDR3 in DNA: TGCGCCAGCAGCCTAAGAATCGCGAACACTGAAGCTTTCTTT. Encoded protein: CASSLRIANTEAFF. The chain recombines TRBV5-1 with TRBJ1-1; D is uncertain. Germline V lookup: CDR1 SGHRS, CDR2 YFSETQ. CDR3 length: 14 residues. The V gene lost 4 bases and the J gene lost 1 base, with 11 bases spanning the gap.

This clone occurred once. V gene TRBV10-3 combines with J gene TRBJ1-2; D possibly corresponds to TRBD1 (5 bases). This CDR3 contains 13 residues. Germline CDR1 is ENHRY and CDR2 is SYGVKD. V was shortened by 8 bases and J by 7 bases, with 17 bases between the two germline ends. The CDR3 nucleotides read TGTGCCATCGGTAACGGGGGATTTGCTGGCTACACCTTC. Translating it yields CAIGNGGFAGYTF.

In the case of this clone: The sample contains more than one DNA sequence encoding this CDR3. This chain connects TRBV28 to TRBJ1-2, with D unclear. The CDR3 runs 12 residues. Per germline, CDR1 MDHEN and CDR2 SYDVKM. V lost 3 bases and J 4 bases, leaving 6 bases between the germline ends. CDR3 nucleotide sequence: TGTGCCAGCAGTTTGGGCGTCTATGGCTACACCTTC. It specifies CASSLGVYGYTF.

This chain links TRBV4-1 with TRBJ1-3; 7 positions agree with TRBD1. The junction had 5 bases not matched to a gene; V was cut back by 1 base and J by 8 bases. Looked up from germline, CDR1 is MGHRA and CDR2 is YSYEKL. CDR3 size: 14 residues. The DNA of the CDR3 is TGCGCCAGCAGCCAAGTTGACAGGGCCCACACCATATATTTT. Its protein product is CASSQVDRAHTIYF.

V and J are TRBV6-6 and TRBJ2-7; tentative D call: TRBD2 (5 bases). Trimming cost V 5 bases and J 5 bases, with 13 bases left between them. The CDR3 loop spans 13 amino acids. Germline-derived CDR1 and CDR2 are MNHNY and SVGAGI (reference sequence). The CDR3 DNA sequence: TGTGCCAGCAGTCCGCCGACCGGGAACGAGCAGTACTTC. Its translation is CASSPPTGNEQYF.

V usage is TRBV18 and J usage is TRBJ1-1, with 9 bases identical to TRBD1. This CDR3 comprises 18 residues. V gave up 2 bases and J gave up 1 base; unmatched junction bases: 11. The germline V gene has CDR1 KGHSH and CDR2 LQKENI. The CDR3 coding sequence is TGTGCCAGCTCACCAAGTGGTCCCGGGACAGGGACGAACACTGAAGCTTTCTTT. Its translation: CASSPSGPGTGTNTEAFF.

As regards this clone: At the DNA level, this CDR3 is encoded by other sequences in the same sample as well. The V gene is TRBV7-9, the J gene TRBJ1-1; 10 nucleotides match TRBD1. V shed 5 bases and J 8 bases; nucleotides not matched to a gene: 2. The CDR3 spans 12 residues. Germline V gene data show CDR1 as SEHNR and CDR2 as FQNEAQ (reference sequence). The CDR3 region has the DNA TGTGCCAGCAGCGGGACAGGGGTAGAAGCTTTCTTT. The encoded protein is CASSGTGVEAFF.

This chain uses TRBV2 with TRBJ1-2, with D possibly being TRBD1 (6 bases). V was pared by 6 bases and J by 4 bases, with 12 bases between. The CDR3 length is 13 residues. Germline CDR1 is SNHLY and CDR2 is FYNNEI. The CDR3: CASSVGQTYGYTF. As DNA, the CDR3 is TGTGCCAGCAGCGTAGGACAGACCTATGGCTACACCTTC.

The CDR3 here is CASSLWTGGGYGYTF. The CDR3 region has the DNA TGTGCCAGCAGCCTCTGGACCGGGGGAGGCTATGGCTACACCTTC. The chain carries TRBV3-1 (or the pseudogene TRBV3-2) and TRBJ1-2, with D perhaps matching TRBD1 (5 bases). There are 15 residues in the CDR3. The germline V gene encodes CDR1 LGHDT and CDR2 YNNKEL (reference sequence). The V end was cut by 4 bases, the J end by 4 bases, with 16 bases between.